The 23 T cell receptor beta chains below come from one sample, sequenced in a study of T cells in Graves' hyperthyroidism and ophthalmopathy. The TCR beta CDR3 regions underwent amplification using RNA transcripts as the source. A first-round RT-PCR of the TCR CDR3 used the HTBI primer set. A single record per CDR3 protein comes from TCRdb applying MiXCR to the multiplex PCR reads. The repertoire holds approximately 610,000 distinct CDR3 sequences, with under 15% as singletons. The source material was blood. The origin of the receptors is a woman in her 40s with Graves' ophthalmopathy.

This clonotype was found many times. CDR3 in amino acids: CASSPFDNLAYEQYF. For the CDR3, the DNA is TGTGCCAGCAGCCCCTTCGATAACCTCGCCTACGAGCAGTACTTC. The gene calls are TRBV6-1 and TRBJ2-7, with D unclear. V gave up 6 bases and J gave up 2 bases, with 17 bases separating them. Germline loops: CDR1 MNHNS, CDR2 SASEGT. This CDR3 has 15 residues.

This clonotype was observed at least ten times. The V and J genes are TRBV7-9 and TRBJ1-1; D perhaps matches TRBD1 (5 bases). V gave up 6 bases and J gave up 4 bases, with 18 bases separating them. This CDR3 is built from 15 residues. In germline, CDR1 is SEHNR, CDR2 FQNEAQ (reference sequence). The CDR3 protein is CASSWRGAGGTEAFF. Written as DNA, the CDR3 is TGTGCCAGCAGTTGGCGTGGGGCAGGCGGCACTGAAGCTTTCTTT.

This clonotype was picked up many times. The chain employs TRBV29-1 and TRBJ1-1; TRBD1 agrees at 7 bases. The CDR3 covers 12 residues. J was trimmed by 3 bases and V by 4 bases; bases with no gene match: 2. Germline-derived CDR1 and CDR2 are SQVTM and ANQGSEA. CDR3 sequence reads: CSVAQGDTEAFF. The CDR3 DNA sequence: TGCAGCGTTGCGCAGGGGGACACTGAAGCTTTCTTT.

Ten or more counts support this clonotype. The V call is TRBV12-3 or TRBV12-4, the J call TRBJ2-4, with unresolved D. The CDR3 is 13 residues long. Trimming shortened V by 2 bases and J by 5 bases, and 7 bases separated the two germline ends. CDR3 loop: CASSLWGENIQYF. The CDR3 region has the DNA TGTGCCAGCAGTTTATGGGGTGAAAACATTCAGTACTTC.

This clonotype showed up many times. The gene calls are TRBV12-3 or TRBV12-4 and TRBJ2-2, with TRBD2 identical over 9 bases. The trim removed 2 bases at V and 3 bases at J, leaving 7 bases unmatched. This CDR3 is built from 17 residues. The CDR3 loop is CASSLKVREGHTGELFF. CDR3 in DNA: TGTGCCAGCAGTTTAAAGGTGCGGGAGGGCCACACCGGGGAGCTGTTTTTT.

In its sample, this clonotype was seen many times. The chain links TRBV29-1 to TRBJ1-3, with no clear D. The germline V gene has CDR1 SQVTM and CDR2 ANQGSEA. Trimming shortened V by 8 bases and J by 3 bases, and 17 bases separated the two germline ends. There are 14 residues in the CDR3. CDR3 nucleotide sequence: TGCAGCATCCTGGACCAAGCCGGTGGAAACACCATATATTTT. This encodes CSILDQAGGNTIYF.

This clonotype was recorded at least ten times. The CDR3 DNA reads as TGTGCCAGCAGGCGGACAGGGTGGGACACTGAAGCTTTCTTT. Its protein is CASRRTGWDTEAFF. The chain recombines TRBV12-3 or TRBV12-4 with TRBJ1-1; TRBD1 aligns across 8 bases. V lost 6 bases, J lost 3 bases, and 6 bases stayed unmatched. This CDR3 comprises 14 residues.

At least ten counts were recorded for this clonotype. The V call is TRBV7-6, the J call TRBJ1-1; D gene unclear. V lost 2 bases and J lost 0, with 13 bases in between. CDR3 length equals 16 residues. Germline V gives CDR1 SGHVS, CDR2 FNYEAQ. The CDR3 loop reads CASSLYLSAMNTEAFF. The CDR3 DNA is TGTGCCAGCAGCTTATACCTATCAGCCATGAACACTGAAGCTTTCTTT.

This clonotype was counted ten times or more. The chain couples TRBV6-2 or TRBV6-3 to TRBJ1-2; TRBD1 is a possible D gene (5 bases). Between the trimmed V and J ends, which lost 4 bases and 0 bases, there was a span of 12 bases. The germline gives CDR1 MNHEY, CDR2 SVGEGT. The length of the CDR3 is 15 residues. The chain's CDR3 is CASSWGLRANYGYTF. CDR3 DNA: TGTGCCAGCAGTTGGGGACTGAGAGCTAACTATGGCTACACCTTC.

The sample holds a few counts of this clonotype. The J gene is TRBJ2-2, the V gene TRBV5-1; TRBD2 might be the D (7 bases). V was cut by 4 bases and J by 0 bases, with 13 bases left in between. The CDR3 consists of 16 residues. Per the germline V gene, CDR1 is SGHRS and CDR2 is YFSETQ. The CDR3 region is CASSPGGQANTGELFF. CDR3 coding DNA: TGCGCCAGCAGCCCCGGGGGGCAGGCGAACACCGGGGAGCTGTTTTTT.

In this sample, this clonotype turned up many times. The chain couples TRBV12-3 or TRBV12-4 to TRBJ2-5; TRBD2 matches 10 bases. J gave up 3 bases and V 3 bases, and 7 bases lay outside the gene matches. The CDR3 length is 16 residues. CDR3 nucleotide sequence: TGTGCCAGCAGTTTCCTCCCCCTAGCGGGAGAAGAGACCCAGTACTTC. It codes for CASSFLPLAGEETQYF.

The sample holds many counts of this clonotype. This chain connects TRBV7-8 to TRBJ2-7; TRBD2 might be the D (6 bases). Germline V gives CDR1 SGHVS, CDR2 FQNEAQ. This CDR3 is built from 15 residues. V was cut by 6 bases and J by 3 bases, with 18 bases left in between. In nucleotides, the CDR3 is TGTGCCAGCAGGAGAACGACGGGGACTCTCTACGAGCAGTACTTC. Amino acids: CASRRTTGTLYEQYF. The entire variable domain, with the rest obtained from reference TRBV7-8 and TRBJ2-7, is as follows: GAGVSQSPRYKVAKRGQDVALRCDPISGHVSLFWYQQALGQGPEFLTYFQNEAQLDKSGLPSDRFFAERPEGSVSTLKIQRTQQEDSAVYLCASRRTTGTLYEQYFGPGTRLTVT.

As for this clonotype: The germline gene is not matched at one end of the junction; a read error may be the cause. The V and J genes are TRBV4-2 and TRBJ2-1; 9 bases agree with TRBD1. Germline loops: CDR1 LGHNA, CDR2 YNFKEQ. This CDR3 is built from 14 residues. The CDR3 reads CASSQDWVQGAFSF. CDR3 coding DNA: TGTGCCAGCAGCCAAGATTGGGTACAGGGGGCGTTTTCCTTC.

This clonotype was observed many times. V and J are TRBV19 and TRBJ1-1; D gene ambiguous. Trimming shortened V by 7 bases and J by 7 bases, and 28 bases separated the two germline ends. There are 17 residues in the CDR3. Germline-derived CDR1 and CDR2 are LNHDA and SQIVND (reference sequence). The CDR3 reads CASTPGGLADNRGEAFF. CDR3 nucleotide sequence: TGTGCCAGTACCCCCGGTGGTTTGGCAGACAACAGAGGTGAAGCTTTCTTT.

This clonotype was seen repeatedly, ten times or more. V is TRBV10-3 and J is TRBJ1-1; unclear D gene. Germline loops: CDR1 ENHRY, CDR2 SYGVKD. Deletions cut 10 bases from V and 1 base from J, with 16 bases between. The CDR3 is 14 amino acids. The CDR3 nucleotides are TGTGCCACCGACCCAGAAGGACCGAACACTGAAGCTTTCTTT. Its translation is CATDPEGPNTEAFF.

The V and J genes are TRBV19 and TRBJ1-1; 10 bases map to TRBD1. The V and J ends lost 5 bases and 5 bases, in that order; junction bases with no gene match: 8. CDR3 length: 15 amino acids. CDR1 LNHDA and CDR2 SQIVND come from the germline V gene (reference sequence). The CDR3 bases are TGTGCCAGTAGTCTGACGACAGGGGGCGGAACTGAAGCTTTCTTT. Protein product: CASSLTTGGGTEAFF.

This clonotype was seen many times. This chain joins TRBV20-1 and TRBJ2-7; 11 bases fit TRBD2. CDR1 and CDR2 from the germline V gene are DFQATT and SNEGSKA (reference sequence). The CDR3 totals 13 residues. The CDR3 here is CSWTSGRQYEQYF. CDR3 DNA sequence: TGCAGCTGGACTAGCGGGCGACAATACGAGCAGTACTTC.

This clonotype was recorded many times. The CDR3 region has the DNA TGTGCCAGCAGTTACTCGATGGCAGGGGTAACCATGAACACTGAAGCTTTCTTT. Translating it yields CASSYSMAGVTMNTEAFF. The V gene is TRBV6-2 or TRBV6-3, the J gene TRBJ1-1, with D perhaps matching TRBD1 (6 bases). CDR3 length: 18 amino acids. Germline CDR1 reads MNHEY; CDR2 reads SVGEGT. Trimming took 0 bases from V and 0 from J, leaving 17 bases between them.

This clonotype came up many times. This chain uses TRBV28 with TRBJ2-6, with 7 bases aligning to TRBD2. V lost 5 bases and J lost 1; bases outside the gene matches: 8. The CDR3 contains 17 residues. Germline CDR1 MDHEN, CDR2 SYDVKM. The CDR3 sequence: CASSPPPGGSGANVLTF. The CDR3 DNA follows: TGTGCCAGCAGTCCCCCCCCGGGGGGATCTGGGGCCAACGTCCTGACTTTC.

This clonotype was detected many times. The J gene is TRBJ2-2, the V gene TRBV20-1; D is perhaps TRBD1 (6 bases). The CDR3 spans 14 residues. Germline V CDR1 and CDR2: DFQATT, SNEGSKA (reference sequence). Trimming cost V 7 bases and J 0 bases, with 12 bases left between them. CDR3 loop: CSGRNRANTGELFF. CDR3 sequence (DNA): TGCAGTGGACGAAACAGGGCGAACACCGGGGAGCTGTTTTTT.

In this sample, this clonotype turned up many times. This chain connects TRBV28 to TRBJ1-5; D is unresolved. CDR3 length: 13 residues. Germline values: CDR1 MDHEN, CDR2 SYDVKM. The DNA of the CDR3 is TGTGCAAGTTTGGCTTATGGCAATCAGCCCCAGCATTTT. Translation: CASLAYGNQPQHF.

This clonotype occurred many times. The rearrangement joins TRBV7-2 to TRBJ2-7; 8 bases are a match to TRBD2. This CDR3 comprises 16 residues. V lost 0 bases to trimming and J lost 0 bases; unmatched junction nucleotides: 4. Germline V gene sequence: CDR1 SGHTA, CDR2 FQGNSA. The CDR3 loop reads CASSLAYGRDSYEQYF. CDR3 DNA: TGTGCCAGCAGCTTAGCATACGGGAGGGACTCCTACGAGCAGTACTTC. Filled out from reference TRBV7-2 and TRBJ2-7, the complete variable domain reads GAGVSQSPSNKVTEKGKDVELRCDPISGHTALYWYRQSLGQGLEFLIYFQGNSAPDKSGLPSDRFSAERTGGSVSTLTIQRTQQEDSAVYLCASSLAYGRDSYEQYFGPGTRLTVT.

There are many counts of this clonotype. The chain couples TRBV12-3 or TRBV12-4 to TRBJ1-5; D ambiguous. The CDR3 sequence is 14 residues long. Deletions cut 1 base from V and 5 bases from J, with 9 bases between. CDR3 DNA sequence: TGTGCCAGCAGTTTAGGGGTTGATCATCAGCCCCAGCATTTT. As protein: CASSLGVDHQPQHF.